This T cell receptor (beta chain) was obtained from a study of Graves' ophthalmopathy and Graves' hyperthyroidism. V dropped 4 bases and J dropped 1 base, with 7 bases sitting between them. This CDR3 region has 13 residues. CDR1 and CDR2 from the germline V gene are MGHRA and YSYEKL. TCR beta CDR3 amplification used RNA transcripts. First-round RT-PCR employed HTBI primers, with a second-round multiplex PCR after it. TCRdb passed the multiplex PCR reads through MiXCR, listing each CDR3 protein once. The sample lists more than 1,000,000 distinct CDR3 sequences, roughly 35% occurring once. This clonotype was recorded many times.

Sequencing was done on a sample of peripheral blood or thyroid tissue (not recorded which). This clonotype was obtained from an adult man with Graves' hyperthyroidism. V usage is TRBV4-1 and J usage is TRBJ1-1; no clear D. Here the CDR3 reads CASSLPQNTEAFF. The CDR3 DNA sequence: TGCGCCAGCAGCCTACCGCAGAACACTGAAGCTTTCTTT.